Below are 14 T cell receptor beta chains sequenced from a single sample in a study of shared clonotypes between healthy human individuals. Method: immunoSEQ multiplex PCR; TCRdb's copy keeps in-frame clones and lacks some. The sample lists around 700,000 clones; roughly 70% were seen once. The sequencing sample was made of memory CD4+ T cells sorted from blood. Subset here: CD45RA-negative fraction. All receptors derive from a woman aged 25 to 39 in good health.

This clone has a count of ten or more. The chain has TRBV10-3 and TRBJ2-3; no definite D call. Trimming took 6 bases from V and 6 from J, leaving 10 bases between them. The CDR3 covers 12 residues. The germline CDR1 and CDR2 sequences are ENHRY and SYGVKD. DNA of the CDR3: TGTGCCATCAGCCCCAATGGGGATACGCAGTATTTT. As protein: CAISPNGDTQYF.

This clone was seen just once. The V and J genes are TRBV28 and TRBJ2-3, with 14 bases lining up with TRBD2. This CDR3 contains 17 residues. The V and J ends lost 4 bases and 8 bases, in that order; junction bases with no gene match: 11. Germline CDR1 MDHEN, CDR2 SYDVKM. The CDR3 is CASSSRTSGRRRGTQYF. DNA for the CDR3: TGTGCCAGCAGTTCCCGGACTAGCGGGAGGAGAAGAGGTACGCAGTATTTT.

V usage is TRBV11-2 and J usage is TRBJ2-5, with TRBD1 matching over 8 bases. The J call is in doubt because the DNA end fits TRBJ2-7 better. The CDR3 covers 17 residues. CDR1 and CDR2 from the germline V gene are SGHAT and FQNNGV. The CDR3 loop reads CASSPGGQGGFGYEQYF. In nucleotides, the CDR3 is TGTGCCAGCAGCCCCGGCGGACAGGGTGGGTTCGGCTACGAGCAGTACTTC.

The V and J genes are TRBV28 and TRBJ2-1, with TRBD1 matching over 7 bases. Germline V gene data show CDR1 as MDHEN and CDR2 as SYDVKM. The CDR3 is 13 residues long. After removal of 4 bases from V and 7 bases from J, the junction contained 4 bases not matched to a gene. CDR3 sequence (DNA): TGTGCCAGCAGTTCCCAGGGGGTTAATGAGCAGTTCTTC. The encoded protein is CASSSQGVNEQFF.

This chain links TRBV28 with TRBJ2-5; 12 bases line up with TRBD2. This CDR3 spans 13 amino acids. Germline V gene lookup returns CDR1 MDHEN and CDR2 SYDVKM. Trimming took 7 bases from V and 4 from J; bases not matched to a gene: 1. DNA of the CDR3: TGTGCCAGCATACTAGCGGGAGGAGAGACCCAGTACTTC. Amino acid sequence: CASILAGGETQYF.

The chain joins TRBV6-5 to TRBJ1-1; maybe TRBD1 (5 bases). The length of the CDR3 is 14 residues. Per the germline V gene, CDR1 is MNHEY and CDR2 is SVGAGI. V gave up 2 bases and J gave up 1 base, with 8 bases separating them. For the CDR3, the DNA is TGTGCCAGCAGTTACGGGGGGACGAACACTGAAGCTTTCTTT. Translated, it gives CASSYGGTNTEAFF.

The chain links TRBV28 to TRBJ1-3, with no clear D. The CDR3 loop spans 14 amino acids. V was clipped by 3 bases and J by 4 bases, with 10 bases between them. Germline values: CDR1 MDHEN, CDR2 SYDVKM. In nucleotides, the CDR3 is TGTGCCAGCAGTTTCATTGCATACGGAAACACCATATATTTT. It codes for CASSFIAYGNTIYF.

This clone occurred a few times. CDR3 nucleotide sequence: TGTGCCAGCAGCGCCTTGGGGTACAGGGGAGGAAAAGCTTTCTTT. This translates into CASSALGYRGGKAFF. V gene TRBV21-1 combines with J gene TRBJ1-1; TRBD1, as called in the table, went unchecked against the DNA. TRBV21-1 is marked as a pseudogene. The CDR3 has 15 amino acids.

The CDR3 is CASISGTGYGYTF. DNA for the CDR3: TGTGCCAGCATATCTGGGACAGGCTATGGCTACACCTTC. The rearrangement joins TRBV28 to TRBJ1-2, with 8 bases matching TRBD1. The CDR3 covers 13 residues. Germline V gives CDR1 MDHEN, CDR2 SYDVKM. The trim removed 7 bases at V and 4 bases at J, leaving 5 bases unmatched.

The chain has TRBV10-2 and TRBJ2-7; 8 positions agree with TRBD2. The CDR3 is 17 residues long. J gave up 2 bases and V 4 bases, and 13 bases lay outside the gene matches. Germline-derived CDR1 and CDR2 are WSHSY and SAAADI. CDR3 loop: CASSGGSGNSGAYEQYF. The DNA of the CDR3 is TGCGCCAGCAGTGGGGGTAGCGGGAATTCGGGGGCCTACGAGCAGTACTTC.

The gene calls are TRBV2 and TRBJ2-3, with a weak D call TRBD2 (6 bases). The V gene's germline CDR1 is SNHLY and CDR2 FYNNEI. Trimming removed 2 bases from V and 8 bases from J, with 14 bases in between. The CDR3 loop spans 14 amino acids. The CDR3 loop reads CASSESGVVVTQYF. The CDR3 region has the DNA TGTGCCAGCAGTGAATCGGGAGTAGTCGTTACGCAGTATTTT. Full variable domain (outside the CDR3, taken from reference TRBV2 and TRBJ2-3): EPEVTQTPSHQVTQMGQEVILRCVPISNHLYFYWYRQILGQKVEFLVSFYNNEISEKSEIFDDQFSVERPDGSNFTLKIRSTKLEDSAMYFCASSESGVVVTQYFGPGTRLTVL.

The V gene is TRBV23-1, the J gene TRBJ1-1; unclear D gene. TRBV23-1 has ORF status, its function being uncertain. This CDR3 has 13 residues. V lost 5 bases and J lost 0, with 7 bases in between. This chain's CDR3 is CASSAQMNTEAFF. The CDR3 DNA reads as TGCGCCAGCAGTGCACAGATGAACACTGAAGCTTTCTTT.

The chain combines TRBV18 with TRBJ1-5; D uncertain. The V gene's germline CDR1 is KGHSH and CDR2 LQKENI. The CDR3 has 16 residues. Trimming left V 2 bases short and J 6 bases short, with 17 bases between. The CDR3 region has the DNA TGTGCCAGCTCACCATATCGCGACCTCGGCCGTCAGCCCCAGCATTTT. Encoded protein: CASSPYRDLGRQPQHF.

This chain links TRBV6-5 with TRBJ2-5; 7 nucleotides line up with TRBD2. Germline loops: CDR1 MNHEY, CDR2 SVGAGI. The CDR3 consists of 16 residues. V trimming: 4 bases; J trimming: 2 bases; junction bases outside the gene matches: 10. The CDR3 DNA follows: TGTGCCAGCAGTTCCTCTTTTGCGGGAGCGCAAGAGACCCAGTACTTC. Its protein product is CASSSSFAGAQETQYF.